The clone carrying this T cell receptor beta chain was detected only a few times. Its antigen is unknown. This sample is part of a study of identical twins. General study points: Among beta out-of-frame sequences, excess sharing between twins appeared weaker.

Per germline, CDR1 DFQATT and CDR2 SNEGSKA (reference sequence). The CDR3 has 15 amino acids. V lost 0 bases to trimming and J lost 5 bases, with 14 bases between them. TCRdb re-analysed the 5' RACE reads in MiXCR, keeping a single row per CDR3 protein. This sample yields some 600,000 distinct CDR3 sequences, of which roughly 6.6% are seen a single time; 1.6% belongs to the top ten. These records were also assigned to another study, of yellow fever vaccine responses in identical twins.

The chain links TRBV20-1 to TRBJ1-5, with D uncertain. The receptor was derived from a woman between 18 and 29 years old in good health. Sequenced input: PBMCs. This CDR3 is CSARDLAWNDQPQHF. The CDR3 DNA reads TGCAGTGCTAGAGATTTGGCCTGGAACGATCAGCCCCAGCATTTT.